This TCR beta chain comes out of a study of beta chain features in type 1 diabetes (dated by TCRdb to the late 2010s). About the investigation overall: Mean age, gender distribution, total cell number and subset yield did not differ between patients and healthy donors. Regulatory and stem cell-like memory subsets were obtained from only 8 patients and about eight healthy donors, while naive and central memory subsets were obtained from all 30 or so donors. A total of about 100 million sorted cells were examined across all samples, and RNA yield correlated strongly with the number of cells per subset. The study compared TCRB repertoires of sorted circulating CD4+ T cell subsets between recently diagnosed type 1 diabetes patients and matched healthy donors. Findings and caveats that apply to the study as a whole: At VDJ recombination sites, patients with type 1 diabetes made fewer insertions and deleted more nucleotides, a pattern implying thymic rearrangement abnormalities. Type 1 diabetes patients showed a moderate but significant shortening of TCRB CDR3 length in all four CD4+ subsets. Because cDNA was sequenced instead of genomic DNA, highly expressing activated cells could be over-represented, though the groups showed no difference in activation or CD3 levels. PCR might favor shorter templates, but patient and control samples were amplified and corrected together, so any skew would affect both groups equally. Naive, central memory and regulatory TCRB repertoires appeared to be more similar among patients than among healthy donors. Because the HLA sub-analyses included only small numbers of individuals, any influence of HLA type on TCRB rearrangement was left unresolved.

The germline V gene yields MNHEY for CDR1 and SVGAGI for CDR2. The CDR3 numbers 15 residues from cysteine through phenylalanine. Of all the DNA, just the CDR3 is kept, 45 bases in frame from base 1. V ends up 4 bases short and J 11 bases short, with an unmatched junction base count of 9. Each donor gave one peripheral blood draw, averaging roughly 0.11 L, which was collected into heparinised tubes. A BD FACSAria II was used to sort naive, central memory, regulatory and stem cell-like memory CD4+ T cells with a panel that included CD45RO, CCR7, CD25, CD127, CD95 and CD27. A purity above 98% was achieved for all sorted populations. PBMCs were isolated right away by Lymphoprep density gradient centrifugation and were stained directly, without culture. Samples were stained and sorted in pairs, with one healthy donor and one patient per experiment, so that batch effects were minimized. Regarding this clone: The antigen this receptor binds is unknown. One base away there is no much larger clone; base qualities are not given.

The entire amount of isolated RNA was reverse transcribed using the High Capacity cDNA Reverse Transcription Kit, so the sequenced TCRB transcripts were expressed ones. Deep immunoSEQ sequencing was applied to naive, central memory and regulatory T cell samples, giving an average of about 3.57 million total reads per sample. Sorted cells were lysed in RLT buffer, and RNA was extracted using DNase-treated RNeasy Micro or Mini kits according to cell number. To prevent cross-contamination, every cell subset was processed on its own, while patient and healthy donor samples were processed together. Using the immunoSEQ multiplex PCR, TCRB sequences were amplified from cDNA into 87-bp fragments spanning the CDR3 region. Amplicons were sequenced on the Illumina HiSeq platform. The paper's data handling went like this. PCR bias was corrected computationally using synthetic template baselines, and reads within Hamming distance 2 were collapsed, with unmergeable singletons discarded. Reads were aligned against IMGT to assign V, D and J genes, CDR3 length and insertions or deletions at six rearrangement sites. Within each subset, clonotype counts were normalized to sorted cell number, after which true diversity and Gini coefficients were computed with the tcR R package. Repertoire sharing was quantified using the overlap coefficient calculated on TCRB nucleotide sequences. Out-of-frame TCRB sequences from naive cells were analyzed to stand in for the pre-selection repertoire. This is the immuneACCESS table as TCRdb keeps it, with only in-frame sequences that have V and J called. A part of the clones is gone; compared with another copy, unresolved V genes explain less than half, and the rest is unexplained. V, J and clone size were drawn from that table, and D and trimming were deduced from the DNA. The sample table contains around 430,000 clones; only one count was recorded for approximately 30% of them. The leading ten clones occupy roughly 0.06% of the sample.

This sequence uses TRBV6-5 and TRBJ2-1; TRBD2 agrees with 12 junctional bases. Sequencing used naive CD4+ T cells from blood. The sample's cell subset or site label is to be understood as: true naive CD4+ T cells. This sequence was found in a man aged 18 to 29 in good health. The CDR3 reads as follows: CASSSRLAGAVQQFF. The nucleotides are TGTGCCAGCAGTTCCCGACTAGCGGGAGCGGTACAGCAGTTCTTC.